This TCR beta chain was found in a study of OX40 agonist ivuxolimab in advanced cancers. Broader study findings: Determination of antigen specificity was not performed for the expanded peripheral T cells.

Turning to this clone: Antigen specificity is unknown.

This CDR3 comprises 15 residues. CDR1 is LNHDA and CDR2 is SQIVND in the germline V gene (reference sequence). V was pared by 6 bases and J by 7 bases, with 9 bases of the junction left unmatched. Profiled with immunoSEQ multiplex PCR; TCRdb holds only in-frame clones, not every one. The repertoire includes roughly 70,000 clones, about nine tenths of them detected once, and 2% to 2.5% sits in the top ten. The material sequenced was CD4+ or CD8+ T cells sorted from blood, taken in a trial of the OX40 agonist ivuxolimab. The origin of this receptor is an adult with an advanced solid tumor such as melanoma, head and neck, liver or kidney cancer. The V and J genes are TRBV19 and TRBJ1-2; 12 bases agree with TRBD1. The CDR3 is CASRMPGQGASGYTF. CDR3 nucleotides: TGTGCCAGTAGGATGCCGGGACAGGGGGCAAGTGGCTACACCTTC. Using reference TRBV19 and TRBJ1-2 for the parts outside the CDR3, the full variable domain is DGGITQSPKYLFRKEGQNVTLSCEQNLNHDAMYWYRQDPGQGLRLIYYSQIVNDFQKGDIAEGYSVSREKKESFPLTVTSAQKNPTAFYLCASRMPGQGASGYTFGSGTRLTVV.